This T cell receptor beta chain was sequenced during a study of T-cell reconstitution after alpha-beta-depleted transplantation in children. Findings and caveats of the study: It was newly produced T cells that mostly accounted for T-cell counts and diversity one year after transplant.

This clonotype was detected a few times. The antigen is unknown. TCRbeta library construction was performed incorporating unique molecular identifiers. One entry per CDR3 protein, called by TCRdb with MiXCR from the PCR reads. The data contain 400,000 to 450,000 distinct CDR3 sequences, approximately 42% of them singletons. V shed 1 base and J 2 bases; nucleotides not matched to a gene: 4. CDR1 SEHNR and CDR2 FQNEAQ come from the germline V gene (reference sequence). This CDR3 is 16 amino acids long. This chain links TRBV7-9 with TRBJ1-3; 8 positions agree with TRBD1. The sequencing here drew on PBMCs, taken before TCRalphabeta/CD19-depleted stem cell transplant. The receptor was isolated from a girl aged 2-10 years with aplastic anemia, due to receive a stem cell transplant. The CDR3 DNA sequence: TGTGCCAGCAGCTTAGGGACAGGGATCACTGGAAACACCATATATTTT. It yields the protein CASSLGTGITGNTIYF.